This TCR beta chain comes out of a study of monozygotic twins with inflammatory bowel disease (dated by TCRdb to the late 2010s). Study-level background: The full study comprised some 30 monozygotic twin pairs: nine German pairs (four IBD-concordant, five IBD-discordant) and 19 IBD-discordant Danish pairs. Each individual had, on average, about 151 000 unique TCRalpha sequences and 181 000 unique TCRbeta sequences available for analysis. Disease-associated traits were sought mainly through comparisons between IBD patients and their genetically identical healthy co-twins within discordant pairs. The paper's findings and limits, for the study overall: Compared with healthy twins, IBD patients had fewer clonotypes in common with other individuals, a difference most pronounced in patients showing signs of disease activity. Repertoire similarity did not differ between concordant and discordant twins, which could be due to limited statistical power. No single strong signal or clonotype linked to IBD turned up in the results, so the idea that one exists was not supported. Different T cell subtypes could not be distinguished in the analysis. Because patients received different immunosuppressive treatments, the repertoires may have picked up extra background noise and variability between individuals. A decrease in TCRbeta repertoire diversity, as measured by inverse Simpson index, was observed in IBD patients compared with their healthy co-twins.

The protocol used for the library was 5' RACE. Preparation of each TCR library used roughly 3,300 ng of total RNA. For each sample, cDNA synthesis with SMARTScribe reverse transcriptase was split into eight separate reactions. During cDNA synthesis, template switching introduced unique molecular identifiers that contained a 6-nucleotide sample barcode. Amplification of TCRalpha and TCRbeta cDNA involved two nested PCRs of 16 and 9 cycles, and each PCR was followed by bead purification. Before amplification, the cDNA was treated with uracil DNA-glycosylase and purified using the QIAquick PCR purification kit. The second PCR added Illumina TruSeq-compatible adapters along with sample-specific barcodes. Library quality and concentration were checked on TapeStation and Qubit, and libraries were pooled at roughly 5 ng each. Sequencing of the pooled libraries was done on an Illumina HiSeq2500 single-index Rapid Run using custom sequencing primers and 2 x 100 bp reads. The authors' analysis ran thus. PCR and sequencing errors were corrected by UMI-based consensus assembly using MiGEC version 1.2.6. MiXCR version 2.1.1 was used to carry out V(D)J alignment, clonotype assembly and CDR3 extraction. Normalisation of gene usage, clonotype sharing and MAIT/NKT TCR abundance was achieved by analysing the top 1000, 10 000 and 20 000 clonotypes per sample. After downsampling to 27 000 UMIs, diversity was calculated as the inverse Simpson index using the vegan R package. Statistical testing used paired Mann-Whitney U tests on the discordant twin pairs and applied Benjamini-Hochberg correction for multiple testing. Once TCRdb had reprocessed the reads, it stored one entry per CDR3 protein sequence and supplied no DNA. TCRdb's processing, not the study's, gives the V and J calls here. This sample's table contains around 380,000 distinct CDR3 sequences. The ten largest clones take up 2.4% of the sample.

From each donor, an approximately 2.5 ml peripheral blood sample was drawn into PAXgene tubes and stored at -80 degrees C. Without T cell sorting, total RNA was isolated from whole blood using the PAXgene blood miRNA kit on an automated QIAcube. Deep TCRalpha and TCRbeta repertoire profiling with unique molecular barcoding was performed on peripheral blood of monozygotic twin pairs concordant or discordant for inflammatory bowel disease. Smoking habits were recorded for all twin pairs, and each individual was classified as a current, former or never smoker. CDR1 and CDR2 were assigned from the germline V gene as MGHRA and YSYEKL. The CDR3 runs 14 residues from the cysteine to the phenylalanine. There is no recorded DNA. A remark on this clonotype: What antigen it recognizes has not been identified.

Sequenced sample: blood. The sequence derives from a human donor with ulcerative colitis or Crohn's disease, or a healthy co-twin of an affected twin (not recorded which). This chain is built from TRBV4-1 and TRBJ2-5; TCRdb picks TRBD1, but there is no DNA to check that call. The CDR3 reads CASRRTGISETQYF.